The 10 T cell receptor beta chains below all came from one sample that was sequenced in a study of T cell responses to AZD1222 COVID-19 vaccine. The method was immunoSEQ multiplex PCR; TCRdb's version includes in-frame clones alone and lacks a portion of them. The sample yields 150,000 or so clones, around 88% seen once. The material was peripheral blood, obtained on day 0 of AZD1222 vaccination. The source is an adult in good health.

The rearrangement uses TRBV29-1 and TRBJ2-3; TRBD2 matches at 14 bases. The CDR3 contains 15 residues. The J segment lost 5 bases and the V segment lost 7 bases, leaving 8 bases of the junction unmatched. Germline V gene lookup returns CDR1 SQVTM and CDR2 ANQGSEA. Here the CDR3 DNA reads TGCAGCGAAATGACTAGCGGGAGGGCTGGAGATACGCAGTATTTT. Translating gives CSEMTSGRAGDTQYF.

This chain links TRBV29-1 with TRBJ1-1, with D hard to call. The V gene's germline CDR1 is SQVTM and CDR2 ANQGSEA. This CDR3 is 11 amino acids long. Trimming left V 3 bases short and J 1 base short, with 3 bases between. The CDR3 protein is CSVEGNTEAFF. Written as DNA, the CDR3 is TGCAGCGTTGAGGGGAACACTGAAGCTTTCTTT.

The genes are TRBV28 and TRBJ2-3, with D unresolved. CDR1 and CDR2 (germline): MDHEN, SYDVKM. Trimming removed 8 bases at V and 5 bases at J, with 11 bases between. This CDR3 is 12 amino acids long. This CDR3 is CASYTLRDTQYF. The CDR3 region has the DNA TGTGCCAGCTATACACTGAGAGATACGCAGTATTTT.

The CDR3 reads CASRRPGGPNSPLHF. The CDR3 nucleotides read TGTGCCAGCAGACGACCGGGCGGTCCGAATTCACCCCTCCACTTT. The rearrangement links TRBV6-5 to TRBJ1-6; D not resolved. This CDR3 contains 15 residues. From germline, CDR1 is MNHEY and CDR2 SVGAGI. Trimming stripped 6 bases from V and 7 bases from J, with 16 bases between.

V and J are TRBV18 and TRBJ2-5; no reliable D call. CDR3 length: 15 amino acids. V lost 2 bases, J lost 1 base, and 11 bases lay in between. The germline CDR1 and CDR2 sequences are KGHSH and LQKENI. The CDR3 spells CASSPGNVGQETQYF. As DNA, the CDR3 is TGTGCCAGCTCACCAGGCAATGTAGGCCAAGAGACCCAGTACTTC.

The chain uses TRBV19 and TRBJ2-7; D is unclear. Germline values: CDR1 LNHDA, CDR2 SQIVND (reference sequence). The V and J ends lost 9 bases and 2 bases respectively, with 17 bases between them. The CDR3 is 14 amino acids. CDR3 bases: TGTGCCAGCTCATATGTGACAACCACCTACGAGCAGTACTTC. It encodes CASSYVTTTYEQYF.

This sequence joins TRBV10-3 and TRBJ1-3, with 9 bases that match TRBD1. J was trimmed by 0 bases and V by 2 bases; bases with no gene match: 5. There are 17 residues in the CDR3. Germline V gene sequence: CDR1 ENHRY, CDR2 SYGVKD. The CDR3 sequence: CAISETGTGSSGNTIYF. CDR3 in DNA: TGTGCCATCAGTGAGACCGGGACAGGGTCCTCTGGAAACACCATATATTTT.

The chain links TRBV5-1 to TRBJ1-1, with D hard to call. Germline assignment: CDR1 SGHRS and CDR2 YFSETQ. This CDR3 is built from 15 residues. V was cut by 2 bases and J by 1 base, with 12 bases left in between. Written as DNA, the CDR3 is TGCGCCAGCAGCTTCGCCCGGACCCCGAACACTGAAGCTTTCTTT. Amino acids: CASSFARTPNTEAFF. The entire variable domain, with the rest obtained from reference TRBV5-1 and TRBJ1-1, is as follows: KAGVTQTPRYLIKTRGQQVTLSCSPISGHRSVSWYQQTPGQGLQFLFEYFSETQRNKGNFPGRFSGRQFSNSRSEMNVSTLELGDSALYLCASSFARTPNTEAFFGQGTRLTVV.

This chain connects TRBV6-5 to TRBJ1-1; D not resolved. Germline V lookup: CDR1 MNHEY, CDR2 SVGAGI. The CDR3 contains 14 residues. V was clipped by 2 bases and J by 2 bases, with 9 bases between them. The CDR3 reads CASSYDPGNTEAFF. The CDR3 DNA is TGTGCCAGCAGTTACGACCCAGGTAACACTGAAGCTTTCTTT.

DNA for the CDR3: TGTGCCAGCAGCTGGTCTCCCACAGATACGCAGTATTTT. It translates to CASSWSPTDTQYF. The rearrangement uses TRBV7-2 and TRBJ2-3; unclear D gene. The V gene's germline CDR1 is SGHTA and CDR2 FQGNSA. V was cut by 4 bases and J by 2 bases, with 7 bases left in between. The CDR3 runs 13 residues.